One sample yielded the 10 T cell receptor beta chains listed below, sequenced in a study of cytomegalovirus exposure and HLA in healthy donors. A multiplex PCR was run with 60 Vbeta primers and 13 Jbeta primers. The repertoire was sequenced with immunoSEQ multiplex PCR; TCRdb's copy has only in-frame clones and lacks some. The table shows tens of thousands of clones, with around 78% occurring only once. Sequences were obtained from PBMCs. Receptors were obtained from a man aged 30 to 45 in good health and CMV-seronegative.

This clone was recorded only once. The V gene is TRBV29-1, the J gene TRBJ2-1, with 10 bases that match TRBD2. Germline V lookup: CDR1 SQVTM, CDR2 ANQGSEA. The CDR3 is 15 amino acids. J was trimmed by 7 bases and V by 2 bases; bases with no gene match: 8. The DNA of the CDR3 is TGCAGCGTTGAAAAAGCGGGAGGGCCCATAAATGAGCAGTTCTTC. It is translated as CSVEKAGGPINEQFF.

The chain joins TRBV20-1 to TRBJ2-7, with D unclear. Trimming removed 8 bases from V and 0 bases from J, with 8 bases in between. Germline V gene lookup returns CDR1 DFQATT and CDR2 SNEGSKA (reference sequence). The CDR3 has 11 amino acids. CDR3 in amino acids: CSPVSSYEQYF. In DNA, the CDR3 is TGCAGTCCTGTGAGCTCCTACGAGCAGTACTTC.

CDR3 sequence (DNA): TGTGCCAGTAGTACATTAGCGGGAGCCTACAATGAGCAGTTCTTC. This encodes CASSTLAGAYNEQFF. The rearrangement uses TRBV19 and TRBJ2-1, with 9 nucleotides matching TRBD2. V lost 4 bases to trimming and J lost 2 bases; unmatched junction nucleotides: 3. This CDR3 contains 15 residues. Germline-derived CDR1 and CDR2 are LNHDA and SQIVND (reference sequence).

The chain recombines TRBV21-1 with TRBJ2-7; TRBD2, the table's D call, lacks a check against the DNA. TRBV21-1 is marked as a pseudogene. The CDR3 is made up of 16 amino acids. CDR3 in DNA: TGTGCCAGCATCCAAGGAGGGCACACACCCTCCTACGAGCAGTACGTC. Its protein product is CASIQGGHTPSYEQYV.

The genes are TRBV11-2 and TRBJ2-7, with 10 bases matching TRBD2. The V segment lost 4 bases and the J segment 8 bases; nucleotides outside the gene matches: 11. Looked up from germline, CDR1 is SGHAT and CDR2 is FQNNGV. This CDR3 comprises 15 residues. The CDR3 bases are TGTGCCAGCAGCTCCCCCCGTGAGCGGGGGGGCAAGCAGTACTTC. It codes for CASSSPRERGGKQYF.

The table lists this clone with a few counts. This chain links TRBV2 with TRBJ2-7; 8 bases map to TRBD1. The CDR3 sequence is 14 residues long. Germline CDR1 SNHLY, CDR2 FYNNEI. The V segment lost 5 bases and the J segment 2 bases; nucleotides outside the gene matches: 5. The CDR3 nucleotides are TGTGCCAGCAGTTCTCCAGGGGGCCCCTACGAGCAGTACTTC. It translates to CASSSPGGPYEQYF.

The chain is built from TRBV11-2 and TRBJ2-5; the D is unclear. The CDR3 has 14 amino acids. Germline lookup yields CDR1 SGHAT and CDR2 FQNNGV. Between the trimmed V and J ends, which lost 4 bases and 6 bases, there was a span of 15 bases. CDR3 sequence (DNA): TGTGCCAGCAGCTCTCTGACTTTTCGACAGACCCAGTACTTC. This gives the protein CASSSLTFRQTQYF.

The chain links TRBV4-1 to TRBJ2-1; D is unresolved. Trimming pared 4 bases from V and 9 bases from J, leaving 19 bases between. CDR3 length: 15 amino acids. Germline CDR1 MGHRA, CDR2 YSYEKL. CDR3 in amino acids: CASSRSMQALGEQFF. CDR3 nucleotide sequence: TGCGCCAGCAGCCGGTCGATGCAGGCGCTCGGTGAGCAGTTCTTC.

This clone was recorded only once. This chain connects TRBV27 to TRBJ2-5; 9 bases line up with TRBD2. V shed 2 bases and J 1 base; nucleotides not matched to a gene: 2. The CDR3 totals 15 residues. Germline values: CDR1 MNHEY, CDR2 SMNVEV (reference sequence). CDR3 region: CASSLAGGAQETQYF. DNA of the CDR3: TGTGCCAGCAGTTTAGCGGGGGGGGCCCAAGAGACCCAGTACTTC.

This clone was seen more than once but under ten times. The chain uses TRBV2 and TRBJ2-1; TRBD2 matches at 12 bases. From germline, CDR1 is SNHLY and CDR2 FYNNEI. This CDR3 spans 15 amino acids. With 3 bases clipped from V and 6 bases from J, the junction kept 3 bases outside the gene matches. The CDR3 loop reads CASSEMTSGSNEQFF. In DNA, the CDR3 is TGTGCCAGCAGTGAGATGACTAGCGGGAGCAATGAGCAGTTCTTC. Together with reference TRBV2 and TRBJ2-1, the CDR3 gives the full variable domain: EPEVTQTPSHQVTQMGQEVILRCVPISNHLYFYWYRQILGQKVEFLVSFYNNEISEKSEIFDDQFSVERPDGSNFTLKIRSTKLEDSAMYFCASSEMTSGSNEQFFGPGTRLTVL.